This entry describes one T cell receptor beta chain. The entry originates in a study of shared clonotypes between healthy human individuals. Using immunoSEQ multiplex PCR, the repertoire was profiled, and TCRdb retains in-frame clones only, with some absent. The table lists about 1.9 million clones, 85% to 95% of them singletons. With 5 bases removed from V and 0 bases from J, the gap between germline ends came to 11 bases. The CDR3 contains 15 residues. Germline V gene lookup returns CDR1 SGHTA and CDR2 FQGTGA. Naive CD8 cells lacked CD45RO, underwent positive selection for CCR7 and left out terminally differentiated effector memory CD45RA+ cells.

The receptor's source is a man aged 18 to 29 in good health. Some clones in this sample may be carry-over from other donors' samples. The sequenced sample consisted of naive CD8+ T cells from PBMCs. The chain joins TRBV7-3 to TRBJ1-3; weak D call: TRBD1 (5 bases). Here the CDR3 reads CASSIDSSSGNTIYF. In DNA form, the CDR3 reads TGTGCCAGCAGCATCGACAGCAGCTCTGGAAACACCATATATTTT.